These 3 T cell receptor beta chains came from one sample sequenced in a study of blood T cell repertoires in COVID-19. Using immunoSEQ multiplex PCR, the repertoire was profiled, and TCRdb retains in-frame clones only, with some absent. The data contain approximately 210,000 clones, around 87% of them singletons. Sequenced: PBMCs or T cells enriched from blood (not recorded which). All receptors come from a man aged 25-45 years in a cohort exposed to, infected with or recovered from COVID-19 (not recorded which).

There are a few counts of this clone. For the CDR3, the DNA is TGTGCCAGTAGTATGGGGACTAGCGGGAGCAACGAGCAGTACTTC. It is translated as CASSMGTSGSNEQYF. The chain links TRBV19 to TRBJ2-7; 14 nucleotides match TRBD2. Germline CDR1 LNHDA, CDR2 SQIVND (reference sequence). V was pared by 3 bases and J by 5 bases, with 3 bases of the junction left unmatched. The length of the CDR3 is 15 residues.

The rearrangement joins TRBV9 to TRBJ2-1; 9 nucleotides match TRBD2. This CDR3 region has 14 residues. The germline CDR1 and CDR2 sequences are SGDLS and YYNGEE. With V trimmed by 2 bases and J by 4 bases, 1 base remained unmatched. The CDR3 DNA follows: TGTGCCAGCAGCGTGACTAGCGGTTACAATGAGCAGTTCTTC. Translated: CASSVTSGYNEQFF.

In this sample, this clone turned up once. The chain carries TRBV28 and TRBJ2-7; tentative D call: TRBD2 (6 bases). V shed 2 bases and J shed 6 bases, with 11 bases lying between them. The CDR3 length is 13 residues. Germline assignment: CDR1 MDHEN and CDR2 SYDVKM. Here the CDR3 DNA reads TGTGCCAGCAGTTTAGTGGGGAGGAGCGAGCAGTACTTC. Its translation: CASSLVGRSEQYF.